The source of this T cell receptor beta chain is a study of cytomegalovirus exposure and HLA in healthy donors. About this clone itself: The antigen is not known.

Germline CDR1 and CDR2: MNHNS and SASEGT. V lost 4 bases, J lost 3 bases, and 14 bases stayed unmatched. CDR3 length: 18 amino acids. General study points: Sequencing probably produced one cluster of sequence variants that were highly shared. Excluded: some indistinguishable V segments such as TRBV6-2 and TRBV6-3. After further analysis at a later stage, 16,951 TCR beta sequences were associated with HLA alleles at 0.05 false discovery rate.

PCR involved 60 Vbeta and 13 Jbeta primers. TCRdb keeps only in-frame clones here, not all; method: immunoSEQ multiplex PCR. The top ten clones hold more than 1% of a sample with fewer than 200,000 clones, roughly 87% of them seen once. This chain connects TRBV6-1 to TRBJ2-3; TRBD1 matches 9 bases. The sample was PBMCs. The sequence derives from a boy aged 2 to 10 in good health and CMV-seronegative. This CDR3 reads CASSVQPRTGVDTDTQYF. The CDR3 coding sequence is TGTGCCAGCAGTGTACAACCTCGGACAGGGGTGGATACAGATACGCAGTATTTT.